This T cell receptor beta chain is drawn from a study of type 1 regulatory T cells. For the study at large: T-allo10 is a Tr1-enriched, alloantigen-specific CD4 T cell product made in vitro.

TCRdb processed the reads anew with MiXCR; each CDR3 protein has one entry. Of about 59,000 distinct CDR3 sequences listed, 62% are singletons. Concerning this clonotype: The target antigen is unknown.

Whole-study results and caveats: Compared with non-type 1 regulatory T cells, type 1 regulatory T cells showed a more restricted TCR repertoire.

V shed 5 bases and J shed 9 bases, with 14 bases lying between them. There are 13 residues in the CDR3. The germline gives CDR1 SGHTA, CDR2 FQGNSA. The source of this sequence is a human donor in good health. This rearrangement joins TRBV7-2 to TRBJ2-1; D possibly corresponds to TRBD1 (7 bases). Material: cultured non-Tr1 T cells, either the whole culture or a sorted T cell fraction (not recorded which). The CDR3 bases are TGTGCCAGCAGCCAGCACCAGGGGGGTGAGCAGTTCTTC. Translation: CASSQHQGGEQFF. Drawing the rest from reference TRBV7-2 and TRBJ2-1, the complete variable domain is GAGVSQSPSNKVTEKGKDVELRCDPISGHTALYWYRQSLGQGLEFLIYFQGNSAPDKSGLPSDRFSAERTGGSVSTLTIQRTQQEDSAVYLCASSQHQGGEQFFGPGTRLTVL.